The clone carrying this T cell receptor beta chain came up many times. The antigen is undetermined. Two oligonucleotides, mixed equimolar, formed the beta constant-region primer covering TRBC1 and TRBC2. Four rounds of PCR amplified the ligated cDNA using nested alpha and beta constant-region primers plus SP2. Each CDR3 protein is one row after TCRdb ran MiXCR on the UMI-ligation and nested PCR reads. The top ten clones hold less than 0.13% of a sample with 150,000 or so distinct CDR3 sequences, about 20% of them seen once. Trimming cost V 7 bases and J 1 base, with 16 bases left between them. Germline lookup yields CDR1 MDHEN and CDR2 SYDVKM. The CDR3 is made up of 15 amino acids. The data derive from a study of naive and memory T cell subsets. Study conclusions and caveats: Clonotypes are single alpha or beta chains, not paired receptors. In naive cells, over 90% of TCR sequences were seen only once. TCR abundance followed a power law differing between naive and memory subsets. Especially in CD8 cells, naive repertoires contained a few larger clonotypes, possibly CD45RA-re-expressing memory cells.

The chain combines TRBV28 with TRBJ1-1; no clear D gene. The sequence derives from a human donor in good health. The sequenced sample consisted of naive CD4+ T cells from blood. CDR3 protein: CASTNYGPSNTEAFF. The CDR3 coding sequence is TGTGCCAGCACCAATTATGGCCCTTCGAACACTGAAGCTTTCTTT.